The T cell receptor (beta chain) described here comes from a study of CXCR3-negative and CXCR3-positive naive CD8 T cells. Across the study: Around 130 million TRB reads in total, about 1.5 +/- 0.3 million per library. Study-wide results and caveats: CXCR3-positive naive cells carried more hydrophobic TRB CDR3s than CXCR3-negative ones.

Germline CDR1 is SGHRS and CDR2 is YFSETQ. CDR3 length equals 14 residues. Per CD8+ T cell subset, triplicate sorts of some 300,000 cells each were done. 5' RACE with UMI labels generated the TRB cDNA libraries. Each CDR3 protein gets one entry in TCRdb, which reprocessed the 5' RACE reads and gives no DNA. Listed are nearly 110,000 distinct CDR3 sequences; around 0.4% falls within the top ten. Comment on this clonotype: No antigen is known for it.

The genes are TRBV5-1 and TRBJ2-7; TCRdb gives TRBD1 as the D gene, but with no DNA this cannot be confirmed. The sequenced sample consisted of naive CXCR3+ CD8+ T cells from blood. Subset here: CD45RO-CCR7+CD27+CD95- naive CD8+ T cells expressing CXCR3 (TNR3+). This TCR was sampled from a human donor in good health. Some clones in this sample may be carry-over from other donors' samples. CDR3 in amino acids: CASSISGAGYERYF.